This entry lists 19 T cell receptor beta chains sequenced from one sample in a study of T cell responses to AZD1222 COVID-19 vaccine. TCRdb's table, derived via immunoSEQ multiplex PCR, lists solely in-frame clones and lacks some. In the table there are 100,000 to 120,000 clones, roughly 85% of which are singletons. Sequences were derived from peripheral blood, sampled on day 0 of AZD1222 vaccination. These receptors were taken from an adult in good health.

In its sample, this clone was seen once. The J gene is TRBJ2-1, the V gene TRBV19; possible D gene TRBD2, 5 bases. This CDR3 region has 14 residues. Germline CDR1 and CDR2: LNHDA and SQIVND (reference sequence). V was clipped by 5 bases and J by 8 bases, with 16 bases between them. The CDR3 loop is CASSPRVSRDEQFF. In DNA, the CDR3 is TGTGCCAGTAGTCCCCGCGTATCGAGGGATGAGCAGTTCTTC. Combining the CDR3 with reference TRBV19 and TRBJ2-1 gives the whole variable domain DGGITQSPKYLFRKEGQNVTLSCEQNLNHDAMYWYRQDPGQGLRLIYYSQIVNDFQKGDIAEGYSVSREKKESFPLTVTSAQKNPTAFYLCASSPRVSRDEQFFGPGTRLTVL.

By proportion, this clone is medium-sized (0.01 to 0.1%). The V and J genes are TRBV5-1 and TRBJ2-7, with TRBD2 identical over 10 bases. CDR3 length: 18 residues. With V trimmed by 1 base and J by 0 bases, 10 bases remained unmatched. The germline gives CDR1 SGHRS, CDR2 YFSETQ. CDR3 protein: CASSLKMTSGLSSYEQYF. DNA of the CDR3: TGCGCCAGCAGCTTGAAAATGACTAGCGGGCTTTCCTCCTACGAGCAGTACTTC.

The chain recombines TRBV19 with TRBJ1-2, with D perhaps matching TRBD1 (6 bases). V shed 7 bases and J shed 3 bases, with 33 bases lying between them. The CDR3 length is 20 residues. Germline lookup yields CDR1 LNHDA and CDR2 SQIVND (reference sequence). The CDR3 DNA reads TGTGCCAGTACGTATCCCCGAACCCGGGACACACCAGGAGACTACTATGGCTACACCTTC. Protein: CASTYPRTRDTPGDYYGYTF.

The V gene is TRBV11-2, the J gene TRBJ1-1; D might be TRBD1 (5 bases). V gave up 6 bases and J gave up 4 bases, with 12 bases separating them. The CDR3 is 13 amino acids. The V gene's germline CDR1 is SGHAT and CDR2 FQNNGV. The CDR3 loop is CASRSTGGTEAFF. CDR3 bases: TGTGCCAGCAGGTCGACGGGGGGCACTGAAGCTTTCTTT. The full variable domain, with the rest looked up from reference TRBV11-2 and TRBJ1-1, is EAGVAQSPRYKIIEKRQSVAFWCNPISGHATLYWYQQILGQGPKLLIQFQNNGVVDDSQLPKDRFSAERLKGVDSTLKIQPAKLEDSAVYLCASRSTGGTEAFFGQGTRLTVV.

In this sample, this clone turned up once. The rearrangement links TRBV4-1 to TRBJ2-7, with 9 bases lining up with TRBD2. The CDR3 loop spans 16 amino acids. Germline assignment: CDR1 MGHRA and CDR2 YSYEKL. The V gene end was trimmed by 2 bases and the J gene end by 5 bases; junction bases not matched to a gene: 10. CDR3 bases: TGCGCCAGCAGCCAACCTGGACTAGCGAATGGGGACGAGCAGTACTTC. This sequence encodes CASSQPGLANGDEQYF.

The V gene is TRBV25-1, the J gene TRBJ1-2, with D tentatively TRBD1 (5 bases). Deletions cut 5 bases from V and 4 bases from J, with 11 bases between. The CDR3 sequence is 13 residues long. The germline V gene has CDR1 MGHDK and CDR2 SYGVNS. The CDR3 here is CASSPQGSYGYTF. DNA for the CDR3: TGTGCCAGCAGTCCCCAGGGTTCCTATGGCTACACCTTC.

This clone showed up just a few times. This chain uses TRBV15 with TRBJ2-5, with 8 bases matching TRBD1. There are 15 residues in the CDR3. V lost 4 bases and J lost 6; bases outside the gene matches: 10. Germline loops: CDR1 LNHNV, CDR2 YYDKDF (reference sequence). The CDR3 loop reads CATSIGQGLGKTQYF. In DNA form, the CDR3 reads TGTGCCACCAGCATCGGACAGGGTTTAGGAAAGACCCAGTACTTC. The complete variable domain, with remaining parts taken from reference TRBV15 and TRBJ2-5, reads DAMVIQNPRYQVTQFGKPVTLSCSQTLNHNVMYWYQQKSSQAPKLLFHYYDKDFNNEADTPDNFQSRRPNTSFCFLDIRSPGLGDTAMYLCATSIGQGLGKTQYFGPGTRLLVL.

The genes are TRBV30 and TRBJ1-2; possibly TRBD1 for D (5 bases). Trimming cost V 3 bases and J 6 bases, with 14 bases left between them. CDR1 is GTSNPN and CDR2 is SVGIG in the germline V gene (reference sequence). The CDR3 has 13 amino acids. CDR3 sequence: CAWRATGGDGYTF. CDR3 nucleotides: TGTGCCTGGAGGGCGACTGGAGGGGATGGCTACACCTTC.

This clone was detected only once. V gene TRBV6-5 combines with J gene TRBJ1-6, with TRBD1 matching over 7 bases. The V segment lost 5 bases and the J segment 7 bases; nucleotides outside the gene matches: 8. This CDR3 has 15 residues. From germline, CDR1 is MNHEY and CDR2 SVGAGI. Here the CDR3 reads CASSPRTGGNSPLHF. The CDR3 coding sequence is TGTGCCAGCAGTCCACGGACAGGTGGAAATTCACCCCTCCACTTT.

The chain links TRBV7-2 to TRBJ1-5; D gene unclear. The germline V gene encodes CDR1 SGHTA and CDR2 FQGNSA. This CDR3 comprises 16 residues. With 2 bases removed from V and 3 bases from J, the gap between germline ends came to 14 bases. The CDR3 DNA reads TGTGCCAGCAGCTTAACGACGGTTAAAATCAATCAGCCCCAGCATTTT. This translates into CASSLTTVKINQPQHF.

This clone came up once. The chain carries TRBV7-2 and TRBJ2-7; 12 bases are shared with TRBD1. The ends lost 5 bases at V and 4 bases at J; junction bases unmatched: 12. The CDR3 has 17 amino acids. Germline assignment: CDR1 SGHTA and CDR2 FQGNSA. The CDR3 bases are TGTGCCAGCAGCCAAAGAGGGACAGGGGGCGTAGGGTACGAGCAGTACTTC. Its translation is CASSQRGTGGVGYEQYF. Full variable domain (outside the CDR3, taken from reference TRBV7-2 and TRBJ2-7): GAGVSQSPSNKVTEKGKDVELRCDPISGHTALYWYRQSLGQGLEFLIYFQGNSAPDKSGLPSDRFSAERTGGSVSTLTIQRTQQEDSAVYLCASSQRGTGGVGYEQYFGPGTRLTVT.

This sequence joins TRBV7-2 and TRBJ1-2, with D perhaps TRBD1 (6 bases). The V gene's germline CDR1 is SGHTA and CDR2 FQGNSA. The CDR3 contains 13 residues. V lost 1 base and J lost 6, with 9 bases in between. The chain's CDR3 is CASSLGAGDGYTF. CDR3 bases: TGTGCCAGCAGCTTAGGAGCAGGGGATGGCTACACCTTC.

V gene TRBV3-1 (or the pseudogene TRBV3-2) combines with J gene TRBJ2-5; perhaps TRBD1 as D (5 bases). Per germline, CDR1 LGHDT and CDR2 YNNKEL (reference sequence). This CDR3 is built from 15 residues. V dropped 4 bases and J dropped 4 bases, with 16 bases sitting between them. The CDR3 spells CASSRDTMGPETQYF. The CDR3 nucleotides read TGTGCCAGCAGCCGGGATACCATGGGGCCAGAGACCCAGTACTTC.

J is TRBJ1-5 and V is TRBV2, with no clear D. V was shortened by 5 bases and J by 0 bases, with 17 bases between the two germline ends. The CDR3 covers 17 residues. Germline V gives CDR1 SNHLY, CDR2 FYNNEI. CDR3 protein: CASSFDGREDSNQPQHF. The CDR3 bases are TGTGCCAGCAGTTTTGACGGGCGTGAGGATAGCAATCAGCCCCAGCATTTT.

This chain joins TRBV7-3 and TRBJ2-1; weak D call: TRBD2 (6 bases). Between the trimmed V and J ends, which lost 5 bases and 5 bases, there was a span of 19 bases. CDR1 SGHTA and CDR2 FQGTGA come from the germline V gene. The CDR3 contains 16 residues. DNA of the CDR3: TGTGCCAGCAGCCCAAGGGGAGCAGGGACTGACAATGAGCAGTTCTTC. It is translated as CASSPRGAGTDNEQFF.

This clone showed up just a few times. The chain has TRBV5-3 and TRBJ1-5; no reliable D call. TRBV5-3 qualifies as an ORF whose function is uncertain. The CDR3 spans 17 residues. V dropped 0 bases and J dropped 3 bases, with 16 bases sitting between them. CDR3 bases: TGTGCCAGAAGCTTGGGGGCTGGCCTAGGCCTCAATCAGCCCCAGCATTTT. Protein product: CARSLGAGLGLNQPQHF.

This chain links TRBV7-2 with TRBJ1-1, with D uncertain. CDR1 and CDR2 (germline): SGHTA, FQGNSA. The CDR3 length is 17 residues. V gave up 5 bases and J gave up 0 bases, with 19 bases separating them. CDR3 coding DNA: TGTGCCAGCAGCCCAACCAGCAGGAGTCACATGAACACTGAAGCTTTCTTT. This encodes CASSPTSRSHMNTEAFF.

This chain connects TRBV5-1 to TRBJ1-1; 7 bases are shared with TRBD1. CDR1 SGHRS and CDR2 YFSETQ come from the germline V gene. The CDR3 consists of 16 residues. The J segment lost 7 bases and the V segment lost 0 bases, leaving 12 bases of the junction unmatched. The CDR3 reads CASSLVQGQKLFEAFF. The CDR3 bases are TGCGCCAGCAGCTTGGTTCAGGGACAGAAACTATTTGAAGCTTTCTTT.

J is TRBJ1-5 and V is TRBV5-1; 9 positions match TRBD1. The CDR3 has 16 amino acids. After removal of 4 bases from V and 1 base from J, the junction contained 6 bases not matched to a gene. Germline CDR1 reads SGHRS; CDR2 reads YFSETQ. The CDR3: CASSPSGQGSNQPQHF. CDR3 coding DNA: TGCGCCAGCAGCCCATCTGGACAGGGGAGCAATCAGCCCCAGCATTTT.